Below are 8 T cell receptor beta chains sequenced from a single sample in a study of neoadjuvant anti-PD-1 for oral cavity cancer. Sequenced by immunoSEQ multiplex PCR; TCRdb stores in-frame clones only, minus some. The sample contains about 7,000 clones, just under 75% of which appear only once. The specimen comprised PBMCs, sampled before nivolumab (anti-PD-1) treatment. The receptors were gathered from a person aged 35 to 85 with oral cavity squamous cell carcinoma.

This clone came up a few times. The chain carries TRBV15 and TRBJ1-1; a possible D gene is TRBD1 (5 bases). In germline, CDR1 is LNHNV, CDR2 YYDKDF (reference sequence). Trimming pared 8 bases from V and 1 base from J, leaving 11 bases between. The CDR3 loop spans 13 amino acids. CDR3 nucleotides: TGTGCCACCTCAGAGGGACGGAACACTGAAGCTTTCTTT. It specifies CATSEGRNTEAFF. Full variable domain (remainder filled in from reference TRBV15 and TRBJ1-1): DAMVIQNPRYQVTQFGKPVTLSCSQTLNHNVMYWYQQKSSQAPKLLFHYYDKDFNNEADTPDNFQSRRPNTSFCFLDIRSPGLGDTAMYLCATSEGRNTEAFFGQGTRLTVV.

This clone was observed once. V usage is TRBV7-8 and J usage is TRBJ2-3, with 7 bases fitting TRBD2. There are 18 residues in the CDR3. The V and J ends lost 1 base and 0 bases, in that order; junction bases with no gene match: 10. The germline CDR1 and CDR2 sequences are SGHVS and FQNEAQ. CDR3 sequence reads: CASSLGLASGPSTDTQYF. CDR3 in DNA: TGTGCCAGCAGCTTAGGGTTGGCTAGCGGACCAAGCACAGATACGCAGTATTTT.

The chain couples TRBV7-2 to TRBJ2-2; 7 bases are a match to TRBD1. Germline loops: CDR1 SGHTA, CDR2 FQGNSA. This CDR3 spans 15 amino acids. V gave up 5 bases and J gave up 5 bases; unmatched junction bases: 8. For the CDR3, the DNA is TGTGCCAGCAGCCCTCGACAGGGTTCAACCGGGGAGCTGTTTTTT. Encoded protein: CASSPRQGSTGELFF. Supplemented by reference TRBV7-2 and TRBJ2-2, the full variable domain reads GAGVSQSPSNKVTEKGKDVELRCDPISGHTALYWYRQSLGQGLEFLIYFQGNSAPDKSGLPSDRFSAERTGGSVSTLTIQRTQQEDSAVYLCASSPRQGSTGELFFGEGSRLTVL.

J is TRBJ1-1 and V is TRBV5-5; no definite D call. V was shortened by 4 bases and J by 5 bases, with 15 bases between the two germline ends. Looked up from germline, CDR1 is SGHKS and CDR2 is YYEKEE (reference sequence). The CDR3 has 14 residues. In DNA form, the CDR3 reads TGTGCCAGCAGCCGACCCGGGAGAGGGACTGAAGCTTTCTTT. This codes for CASSRPGRGTEAFF.

The chain is built from TRBV4-3 and TRBJ2-7; no definite D call. Germline CDR1 and CDR2: LGHNA and YSLEER. V lost 5 bases and J lost 0, with 11 bases in between. This CDR3 comprises 14 residues. CDR3 region: CASSSSESSYEQYF. In nucleotides, the CDR3 is TGCGCCAGCAGCTCTTCTGAAAGCTCCTACGAGCAGTACTTC.

This clone was seen just once. The chain recombines TRBV5-1 with TRBJ2-3; 8 bases map to TRBD2. Trimming took 0 bases from V and 0 from J; bases not matched to a gene: 6. Germline assignment: CDR1 SGHRS and CDR2 YFSETQ. There are 17 residues in the CDR3. As DNA, the CDR3 is TGCGCCAGCAGCTTGGTTCGGGGGGGCCTGAGCACAGATACGCAGTATTTT. Residues: CASSLVRGGLSTDTQYF.

The rearrangement links TRBV6-5 to TRBJ2-2, with D perhaps given as TRBD1 or TRBD2 (5 bases each). Germline CDR1 reads MNHEY; CDR2 reads SVGAGI. Trimming left V 0 bases short and J 4 bases short, with 9 bases between. The CDR3 is 15 amino acids. This CDR3 is CASSYSRGVTGELFF. The CDR3 DNA reads TGTGCCAGCAGTTACTCGAGGGGAGTCACCGGGGAGCTGTTTTTT.

The chain's CDR3 is CASSLHSAGRTYEQYF. In DNA form, the CDR3 reads TGTGCCAGCAGCTTACACTCTGCGGGGCGGACCTACGAGCAGTACTTC. The V gene is TRBV11-2, the J gene TRBJ2-7, with D possibly matching TRBD2 (6 bases). This CDR3 has 16 residues. Trimming stripped 2 bases from V and 2 bases from J, with 16 bases between. CDR1 SGHAT and CDR2 FQNNGV come from the germline V gene.